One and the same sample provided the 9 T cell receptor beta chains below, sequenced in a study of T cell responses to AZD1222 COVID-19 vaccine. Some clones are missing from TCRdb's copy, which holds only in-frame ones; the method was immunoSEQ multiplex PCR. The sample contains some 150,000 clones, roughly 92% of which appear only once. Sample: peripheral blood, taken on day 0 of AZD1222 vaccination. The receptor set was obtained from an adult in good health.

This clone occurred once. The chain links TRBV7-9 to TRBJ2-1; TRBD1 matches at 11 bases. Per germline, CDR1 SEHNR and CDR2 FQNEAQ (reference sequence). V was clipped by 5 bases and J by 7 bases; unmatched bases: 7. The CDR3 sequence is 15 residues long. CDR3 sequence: CASSPGTGGLNEQFF. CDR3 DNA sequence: TGTGCCAGCAGCCCCGGGACAGGGGGTCTAAATGAGCAGTTCTTC.

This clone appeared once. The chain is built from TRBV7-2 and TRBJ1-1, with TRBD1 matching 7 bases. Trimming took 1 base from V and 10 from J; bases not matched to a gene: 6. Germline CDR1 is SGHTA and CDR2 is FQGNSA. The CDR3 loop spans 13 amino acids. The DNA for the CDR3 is TGTGCCAGCAGCTTAGGGCCAGGGGGTGGAGCTTTCTTT. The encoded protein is CASSLGPGGGAFF.

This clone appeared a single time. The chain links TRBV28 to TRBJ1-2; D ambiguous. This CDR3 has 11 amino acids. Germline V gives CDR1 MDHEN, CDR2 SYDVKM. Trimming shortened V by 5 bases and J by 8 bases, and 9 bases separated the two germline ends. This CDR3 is CASSREYGYTF. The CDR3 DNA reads TGTGCCAGCAGTAGGGAGTACGGCTACACCTTC.

The CDR3 spells CASSQDWGKETQYF. DNA of the CDR3: TGCGCCAGCAGCCAAGATTGGGGGAAAGAGACCCAGTACTTC. The J gene is TRBJ2-5, the V gene TRBV4-1, with D perhaps given as TRBD1 or TRBD2 (5 bases each). V was trimmed by 0 bases and J by 3 bases, leaving 8 bases between them. The CDR3 has 14 residues. Germline V gene sequence: CDR1 MGHRA, CDR2 YSYEKL.

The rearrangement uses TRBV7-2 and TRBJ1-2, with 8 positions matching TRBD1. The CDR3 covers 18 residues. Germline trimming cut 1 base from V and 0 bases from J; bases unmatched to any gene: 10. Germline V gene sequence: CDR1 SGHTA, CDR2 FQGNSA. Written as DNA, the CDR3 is TGTGCCAGCAGCTTAGTGGCAGGGGGCTTGGAAGCTAACTATGGCTACACCTTC. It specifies CASSLVAGGLEANYGYTF.

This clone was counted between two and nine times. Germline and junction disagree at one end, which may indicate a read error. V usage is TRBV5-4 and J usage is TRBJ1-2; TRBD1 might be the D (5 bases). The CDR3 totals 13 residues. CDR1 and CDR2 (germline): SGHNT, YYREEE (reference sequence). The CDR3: CATSRRGSGGYTF. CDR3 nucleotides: TGTGCCACCAGCAGACGGGGGTCGGGAGGCTACACCTTC. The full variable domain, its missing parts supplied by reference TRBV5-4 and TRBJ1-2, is ETGVTQSPTHLIKTRGQQVTLRCSSQSGHNTVSWYQQALGQGPQFIFQYYREEENGRGNFPPRFSGLQFPNYSSELNVNALELDDSALYLCATSRRGSGGYTFGSGTRLTVV.

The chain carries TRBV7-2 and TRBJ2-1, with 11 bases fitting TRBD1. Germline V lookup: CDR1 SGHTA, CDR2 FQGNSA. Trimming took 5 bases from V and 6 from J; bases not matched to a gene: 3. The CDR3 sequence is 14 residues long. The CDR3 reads CASSPGQGANEQFF. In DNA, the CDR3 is TGTGCCAGCAGCCCAGGACAGGGGGCCAATGAGCAGTTCTTC.

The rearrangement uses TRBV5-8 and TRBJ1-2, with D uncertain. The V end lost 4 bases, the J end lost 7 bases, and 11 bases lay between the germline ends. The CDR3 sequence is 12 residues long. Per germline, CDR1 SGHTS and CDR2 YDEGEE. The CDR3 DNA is TGTGCCAGCAGCGTCGGGTTGTTTGGCTACACCTTC. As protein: CASSVGLFGYTF.

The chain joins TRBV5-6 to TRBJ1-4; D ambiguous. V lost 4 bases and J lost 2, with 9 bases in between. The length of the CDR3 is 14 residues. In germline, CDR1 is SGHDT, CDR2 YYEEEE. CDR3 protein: CASSPLGTNEKLFF. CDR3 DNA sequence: TGTGCCAGCAGCCCCCTTGGCACTAATGAAAAACTGTTTTTT. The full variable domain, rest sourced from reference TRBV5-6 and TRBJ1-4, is DAGVTQSPTHLIKTRGQQVTLRCSPKSGHDTVSWYQQALGQGPQFIFQYYEEEERQRGNFPDRFSGHQFPNYSSELNVNALLLGDSALYLCASSPLGTNEKLFFGSGTQLSVL.